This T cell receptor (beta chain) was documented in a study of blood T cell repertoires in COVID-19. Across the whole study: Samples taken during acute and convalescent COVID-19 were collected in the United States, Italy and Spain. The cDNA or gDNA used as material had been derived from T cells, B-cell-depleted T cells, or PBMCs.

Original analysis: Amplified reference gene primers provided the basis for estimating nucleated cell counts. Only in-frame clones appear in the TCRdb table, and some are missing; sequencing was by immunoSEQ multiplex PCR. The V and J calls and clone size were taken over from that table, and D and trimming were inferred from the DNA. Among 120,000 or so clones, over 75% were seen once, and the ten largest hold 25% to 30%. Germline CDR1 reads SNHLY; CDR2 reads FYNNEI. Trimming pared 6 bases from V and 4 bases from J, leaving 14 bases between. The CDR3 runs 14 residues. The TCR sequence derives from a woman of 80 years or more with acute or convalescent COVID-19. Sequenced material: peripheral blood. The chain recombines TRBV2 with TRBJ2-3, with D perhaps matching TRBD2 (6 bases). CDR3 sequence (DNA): TGTGCCAGCAGGGCCCCCCGGGAGTCAGATACGCAGTATTTT. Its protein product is CASRAPRESDTQYF.